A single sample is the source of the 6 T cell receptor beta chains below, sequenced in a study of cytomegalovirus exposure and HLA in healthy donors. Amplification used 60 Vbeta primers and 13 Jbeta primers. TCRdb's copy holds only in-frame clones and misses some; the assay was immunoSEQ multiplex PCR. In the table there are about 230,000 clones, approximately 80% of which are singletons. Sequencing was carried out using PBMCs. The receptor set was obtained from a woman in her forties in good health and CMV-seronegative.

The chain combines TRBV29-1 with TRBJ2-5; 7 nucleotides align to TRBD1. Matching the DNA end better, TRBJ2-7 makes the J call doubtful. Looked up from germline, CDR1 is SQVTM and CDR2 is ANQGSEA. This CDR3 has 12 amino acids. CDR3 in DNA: TGCAGCGTTGAGACTACAGGGGCCGAGCAGTACTTC. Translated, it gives CSVETTGAEQYF.

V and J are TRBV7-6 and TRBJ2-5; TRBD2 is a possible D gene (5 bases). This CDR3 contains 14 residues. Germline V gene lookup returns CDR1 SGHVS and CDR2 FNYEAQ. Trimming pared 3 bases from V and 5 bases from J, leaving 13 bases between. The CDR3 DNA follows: TGTGCCAGCAGCTTGGAGGCGCGGATCGAGACCCAGTACTTC. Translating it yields CASSLEARIETQYF.

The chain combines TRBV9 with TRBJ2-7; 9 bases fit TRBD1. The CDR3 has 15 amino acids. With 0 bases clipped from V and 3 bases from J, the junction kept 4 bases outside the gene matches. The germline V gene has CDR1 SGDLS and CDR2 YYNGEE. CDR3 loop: CASSVGDRDLYEQYF. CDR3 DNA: TGTGCCAGCAGCGTAGGGGACAGGGACCTCTACGAGCAGTACTTC.

CDR3 protein: CASSGGRGGTDTQYF. Here the CDR3 DNA reads TGTGCCAGCAGTGGGGGCCGTGGGGGCACAGATACGCAGTATTTT. This chain connects TRBV2 to TRBJ2-3; tentative D call: TRBD1 (5 bases). Germline V gives CDR1 SNHLY, CDR2 FYNNEI. CDR3 length equals 15 residues. Deletions cut 4 bases from V and 1 base from J, with 12 bases between.

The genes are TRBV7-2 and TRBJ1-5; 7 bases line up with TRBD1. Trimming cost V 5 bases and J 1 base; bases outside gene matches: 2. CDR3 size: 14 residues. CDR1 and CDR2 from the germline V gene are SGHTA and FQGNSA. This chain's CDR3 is CASSHRGSNQPQHF. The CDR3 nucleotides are TGTGCCAGCAGCCACAGGGGAAGCAATCAGCCCCAGCATTTT.

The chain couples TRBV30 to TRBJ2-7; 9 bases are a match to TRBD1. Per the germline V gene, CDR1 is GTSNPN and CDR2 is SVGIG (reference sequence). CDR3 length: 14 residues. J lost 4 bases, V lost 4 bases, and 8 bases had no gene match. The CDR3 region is CAWNIGQGLYEQYF. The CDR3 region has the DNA TGTGCCTGGAATATAGGACAGGGGCTTTACGAGCAGTACTTC.